Below are 5 T cell receptor beta chains sequenced from a single sample in a study of T cells in Graves' hyperthyroidism and ophthalmopathy. What was amplified from RNA transcripts were TCR beta CDR3 regions. The study used the HTBI primer set for a first-round RT-PCR of the TCR CDR3. TCRdb reprocessed the multiplex PCR reads via MiXCR and lists one record per CDR3 protein. The repertoire holds some 510,000 distinct CDR3 sequences, with roughly 20% as singletons. The sequenced material came from blood. The origin of the receptors is a man younger than 35 with Graves' hyperthyroidism.

This rearrangement joins TRBV11-2 to TRBJ2-7; D tentatively reads TRBD1 or TRBD2 (6 bases each). The V gene lost 5 bases and the J gene lost 2 bases, with 19 bases spanning the gap. Germline V lookup: CDR1 SGHAT, CDR2 FQNNGV. The CDR3 runs to 16 residues. CDR3 in amino acids: CASSPNRGVHPYEQYF. CDR3 in DNA: TGTGCCAGCAGCCCGAATAGGGGGGTCCACCCCTACGAGCAGTACTTC. The full variable domain, its missing parts supplied by reference TRBV11-2 and TRBJ2-7, is EAGVAQSPRYKIIEKRQSVAFWCNPISGHATLYWYQQILGQGPKLLIQFQNNGVVDDSQLPKDRFSAERLKGVDSTLKIQPAKLEDSAVYLCASSPNRGVHPYEQYFGPGTRLTVT.

This clonotype showed up many times. This chain links TRBV2 with TRBJ1-3; D possibly corresponds to TRBD1 (5 bases). The V end lost 4 bases, the J end lost 0 bases, and 16 bases lay between the germline ends. The CDR3 loop spans 17 amino acids. Looked up from germline, CDR1 is SNHLY and CDR2 is FYNNEI. Written as DNA, the CDR3 is TGTGCCAGCAGTGGGGGACGGCAAGTCCACTCTGGAAACACCATATATTTT. Its protein product is CASSGGRQVHSGNTIYF.

This clonotype was seen many times. The rearrangement joins TRBV12-3 or TRBV12-4 to TRBJ2-7; the match to TRBD1 covers 9 bases. The trim removed 4 bases at V and 6 bases at J, leaving 7 bases unmatched. This CDR3 is 14 amino acids long. The chain's CDR3 is CASSSQGAGGEQYF. The CDR3 DNA follows: TGTGCCAGCAGTTCACAGGGGGCCGGCGGCGAGCAGTACTTC.

This clonotype was seen a handful of times. J is TRBJ2-7 and V is TRBV4-1; TRBD2 is a possible D gene (5 bases). The CDR3 sequence is 15 residues long. The germline gives CDR1 MGHRA, CDR2 YSYEKL. Between the trimmed V and J ends, which lost 0 bases and 1 base, there was a span of 10 bases. CDR3 residues: CASSQERDVSYEQYF. Here the CDR3 DNA reads TGCGCCAGCAGCCAAGAGAGGGATGTTTCCTACGAGCAGTACTTC.

Worth noting for this clonotype: A much larger clone is a single base away; this may be a read error. This sequence joins TRBV28 and TRBJ2-2; a possible D gene is TRBD2 (6 bases). The CDR3 totals 15 residues. Per germline, CDR1 MDHEN and CDR2 SYDVKM. Here the CDR3 DNA reads TGTGCCAGCAACCCAGGAGGGGAATTCACCGGGGAGCTGTTGTTT. Encoded protein: CASNPGGEFTGELLF.